Below, 10 T cell receptor beta chains from the same sample are listed, as sequenced in a study of pediatric ulcerative colitis. During colonoscopy, one to two rectal pinch biopsies were collected. Clones were read by immunoSEQ multiplex PCR, and TCRdb kept only the in-frame ones, dropping some. The sample holds fewer than 30,000 clones; approximately 71% are singletons and the top ten take roughly 7.6%. The material sequenced was gut tissue. The origin of the receptors is a boy aged 5-17 years with severe ulcerative colitis.

The J gene is TRBJ2-1, the V gene TRBV6-5; D might be TRBD2 (6 bases). Germline CDR1 and CDR2: MNHEY and SVGAGI. V was pared by 7 bases and J by 8 bases, with 18 bases between. The CDR3 is 14 residues long. CDR3 loop: CASKSGFGRDEQFF. CDR3 sequence (DNA): TGTGCCAGCAAGTCAGGCTTCGGGAGAGATGAGCAGTTCTTC.

This clone was counted a single time. This chain connects TRBV6-1 to TRBJ2-7; D gene ambiguous. The CDR3 extends over 13 amino acids. The germline V gene encodes CDR1 MNHNS and CDR2 SASEGT. Trimming stripped 4 bases from V and 5 bases from J, with 12 bases between. The CDR3 sequence: CASSVGIVDEQYF. For the CDR3, the DNA is TGTGCCAGCAGTGTTGGGATTGTGGACGAGCAGTACTTC.

V is TRBV4-2 and J is TRBJ2-5; 11 positions agree with TRBD2. In germline, CDR1 is LGHNA, CDR2 YNFKEQ. J was trimmed by 1 base and V by 4 bases; bases with no gene match: 5. The CDR3 extends over 16 amino acids. CDR3 DNA: TGTGCCAGCAGCCTCGTACTAGCGGGGGTCCAAGAGACCCAGTACTTC. It specifies CASSLVLAGVQETQYF.

The V gene is TRBV28, the J gene TRBJ2-5; tentatively, D is TRBD2 (6 bases). CDR3 size: 15 residues. Trimming stripped 5 bases from V and 0 bases from J, with 13 bases between. Germline CDR1 is MDHEN and CDR2 is SYDVKM. The CDR3 spells CASSTSGLNQETQYF. The CDR3 DNA reads as TGTGCCAGCAGTACATCGGGACTCAACCAAGAGACCCAGTACTTC.

This chain connects TRBV6-5 to TRBJ2-7; TRBD1 is a possible D gene (5 bases). The V gene's germline CDR1 is MNHEY and CDR2 SVGAGI. The CDR3 runs 16 residues. The germline V and J ends were trimmed by 3 bases and 3 bases, with 18 bases remaining between them. CDR3 nucleotides: TGTGCCAGCAGTTATGGGAACGTGAAGGGGAACTACGAGCAGTACTTC. Its protein product is CASSYGNVKGNYEQYF.

By proportion, this clone is medium-sized. This chain uses TRBV7-9 with TRBJ2-7; possible D gene TRBD1, 7 bases. Germline CDR1 and CDR2: SEHNR and FQNEAQ (reference sequence). The CDR3 consists of 13 residues. Trimming shortened V by 4 bases and J by 6 bases, and 13 bases separated the two germline ends. CDR3 in DNA: TGTGCCAGCAGCTCCAAGGAGGGGGCCGAGCAGTACTTC. It codes for CASSSKEGAEQYF.

The chain is built from TRBV4-3 and TRBJ2-4, with 7 bases fitting TRBD2. V gave up 0 bases and J gave up 1 base; unmatched junction bases: 9. Germline lookup yields CDR1 LGHNA and CDR2 YSLEER. The CDR3 is made up of 18 amino acids. CDR3 in amino acids: CASSQESHSREAKNIQYF. CDR3 sequence (DNA): TGCGCCAGCAGCCAAGAGTCTCACTCGCGGGAGGCCAAAAACATTCAGTACTTC.

Notes on this clone: The germline gene is not matched at one end of the junction; a read error may be the cause. DNA for the CDR3: TGTGCCATCAGTGAGTTCCCAAAGACACCTACGGGGACCCAGTACTTC. This codes for CAISEFPKTPTGTQYF. J is TRBJ2-5 and V is TRBV6-1; D not certain. Germline loops: CDR1 MNHNS, CDR2 SASEGT. The CDR3 sequence is 16 residues long.

The sample holds a few counts of this clone. This chain uses TRBV30 with TRBJ2-1; 9 nucleotides line up with TRBD2. The CDR3 consists of 17 residues. Germline CDR1 GTSNPN, CDR2 SVGIG (reference sequence). The V and J ends lost 0 bases and 5 bases, in that order; junction bases with no gene match: 11. The CDR3 protein is CAWSVRSGRSINNEQFF. CDR3 nucleotides: TGTGCCTGGAGTGTAAGGAGCGGGAGGTCGATAAACAATGAGCAGTTCTTC.

This chain joins TRBV18 and TRBJ2-7; no reliable D call. Germline V gene lookup returns CDR1 KGHSH and CDR2 LQKENI. The V gene lost 6 bases and the J gene lost 3 bases, with 18 bases spanning the gap. The CDR3 has 15 amino acids. The CDR3: CASSQNSGSFYEQYF. CDR3 nucleotides: TGTGCCAGCTCGCAGAATTCGGGCTCGTTCTACGAGCAGTACTTC.